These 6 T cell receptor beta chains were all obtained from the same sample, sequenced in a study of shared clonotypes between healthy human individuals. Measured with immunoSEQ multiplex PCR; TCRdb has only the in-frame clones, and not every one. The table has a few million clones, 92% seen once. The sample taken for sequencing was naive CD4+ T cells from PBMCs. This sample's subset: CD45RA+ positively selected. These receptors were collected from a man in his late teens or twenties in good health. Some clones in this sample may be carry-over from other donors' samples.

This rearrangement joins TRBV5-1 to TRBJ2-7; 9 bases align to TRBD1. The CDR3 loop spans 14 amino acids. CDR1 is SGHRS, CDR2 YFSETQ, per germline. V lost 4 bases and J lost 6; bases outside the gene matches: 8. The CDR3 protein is CASSLRTTGGEQYF. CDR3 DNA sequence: TGCGCCAGCAGCCTCCGGACGACAGGGGGCGAGCAGTACTTC.

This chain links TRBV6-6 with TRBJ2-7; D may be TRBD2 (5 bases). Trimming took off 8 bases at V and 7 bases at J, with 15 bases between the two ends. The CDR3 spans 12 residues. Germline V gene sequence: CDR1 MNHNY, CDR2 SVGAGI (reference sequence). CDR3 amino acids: CASCTHRREQYF. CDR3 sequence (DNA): TGTGCCAGCTGTACACATCGGAGGGAGCAGTACTTC.

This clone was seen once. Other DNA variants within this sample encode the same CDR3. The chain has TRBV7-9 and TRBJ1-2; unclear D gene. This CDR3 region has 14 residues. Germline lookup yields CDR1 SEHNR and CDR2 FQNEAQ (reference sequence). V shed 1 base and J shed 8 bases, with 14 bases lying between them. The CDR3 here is CASSLDATRGGYTF. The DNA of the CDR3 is TGTGCCAGCAGCTTAGACGCCACCCGTGGGGGCTACACCTTC.

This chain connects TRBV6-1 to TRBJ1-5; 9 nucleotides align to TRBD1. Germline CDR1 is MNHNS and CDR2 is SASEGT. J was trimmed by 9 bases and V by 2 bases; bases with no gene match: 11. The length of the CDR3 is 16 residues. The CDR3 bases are TGTGCCAGCAGTGAACGGGACAGGGACCTTTTGAGGCCCCAGCATTTT. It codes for CASSERDRDLLRPQHF.

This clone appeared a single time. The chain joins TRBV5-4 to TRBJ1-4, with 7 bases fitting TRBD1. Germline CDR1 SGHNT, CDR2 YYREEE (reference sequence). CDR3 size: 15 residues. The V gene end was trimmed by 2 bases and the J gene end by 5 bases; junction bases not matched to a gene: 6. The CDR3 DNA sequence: TGTGCCAGCAGCTTATTACCGGGACAGAATGAAAAACTGTTTTTT. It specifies CASSLLPGQNEKLFF.

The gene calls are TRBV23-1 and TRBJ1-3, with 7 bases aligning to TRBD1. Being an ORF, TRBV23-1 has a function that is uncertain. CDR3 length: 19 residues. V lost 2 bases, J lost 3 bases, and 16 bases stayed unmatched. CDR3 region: CASSQISVSQGVVGNTIYF. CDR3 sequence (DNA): TGCGCCAGCAGTCAAATTTCGGTAAGTCAGGGGGTAGTTGGAAACACCATATATTTT.